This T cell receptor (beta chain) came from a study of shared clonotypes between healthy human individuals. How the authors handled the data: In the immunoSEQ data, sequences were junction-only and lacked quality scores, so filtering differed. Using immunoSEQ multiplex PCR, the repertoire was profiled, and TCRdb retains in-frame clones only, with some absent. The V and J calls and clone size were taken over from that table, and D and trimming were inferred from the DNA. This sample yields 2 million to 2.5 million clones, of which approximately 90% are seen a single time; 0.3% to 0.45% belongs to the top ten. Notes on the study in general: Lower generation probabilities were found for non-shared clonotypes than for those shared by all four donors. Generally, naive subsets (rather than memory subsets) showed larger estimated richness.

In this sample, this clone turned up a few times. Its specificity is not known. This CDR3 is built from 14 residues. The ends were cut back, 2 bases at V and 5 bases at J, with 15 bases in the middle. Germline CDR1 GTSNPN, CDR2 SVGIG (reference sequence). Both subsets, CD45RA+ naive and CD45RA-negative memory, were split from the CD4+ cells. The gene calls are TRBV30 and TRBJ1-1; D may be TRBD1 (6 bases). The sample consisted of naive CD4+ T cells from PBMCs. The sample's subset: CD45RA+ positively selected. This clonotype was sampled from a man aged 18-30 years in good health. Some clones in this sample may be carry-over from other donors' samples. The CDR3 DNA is TGTGCCTGGAGTAGGCAGGGGTGGGGAACTGAAGCTTTCTTT. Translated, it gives CAWSRQGWGTEAFF.